Below, 22 T cell receptor beta chains from the same sample are listed, as sequenced in a study of T cells after posttransplantation cyclophosphamide. The assay was immunoSEQ multiplex PCR, and TCRdb's table has in-frame clones only and misses some. The repertoire consists of some 11,000 clones, with around 86% occurring once and the leading ten covering 27%. Treatment was busulfan-fludarabine conditioning, a marrow graft, and cyclophosphamide on days +3 and +4. Specimen: CD4+ T cells sorted from PBMCs, collected after allogeneic stem cell transplant with posttransplant cyclophosphamide. These receptors all stem from a young adult male patient who received an allogeneic stem cell transplant from a related donor, was CMV-positive, and had acute GVHD only. Some of these T cells may belong to the graft donor.

This clone was seen once. The rearrangement uses TRBV7-9 and TRBJ1-6, with 9 bases lining up with TRBD1. This CDR3 comprises 16 residues. Per germline, CDR1 SEHNR and CDR2 FQNEAQ (reference sequence). The junction had 4 bases not matched to a gene; V was cut back by 1 base and J by 6 bases. In DNA form, the CDR3 reads TGTGCCAGCAGCTTAGTCGCGGGACAGGGTAATTCACCCCTCCACTTT. Residues: CASSLVAGQGNSPLHF.

This chain connects TRBV18 to TRBJ1-6; D is perhaps TRBD1 (6 bases). Germline V gene sequence: CDR1 KGHSH, CDR2 LQKENI. V was shortened by 6 bases and J by 0 bases, with 15 bases between the two germline ends. The CDR3 loop spans 17 amino acids. The CDR3 protein is CASSIDRPSSYNSPLHF. The CDR3 nucleotides are TGTGCCAGCTCTATAGACAGGCCAAGCTCCTATAATTCACCCCTCCACTTT.

This clone appeared a few times. The chain has TRBV7-3 and TRBJ1-2; D not certain. Between the trimmed V and J ends, which lost 5 bases and 8 bases, there was a span of 12 bases. Germline V CDR1 and CDR2: SGHTA, FQGTGA. The CDR3 extends over 12 amino acids. DNA of the CDR3: TGTGCCAGCAGCCCAGATAAGTGGGGCTACACCTTC. Translated: CASSPDKWGYTF.

This clone was observed a handful of times. This chain uses TRBV6-4 with TRBJ1-1; a weak D match, TRBD1 (6 bases). Germline-derived CDR1 and CDR2 are MRHNA and SNTAGT. The CDR3 has 14 amino acids. Between the trimmed V and J ends, which lost 6 bases and 1 base, there was a span of 12 bases. CDR3 amino acids: CASRAGASNTEAFF. The CDR3 DNA follows: TGTGCCAGCAGGGCAGGGGCTTCGAACACTGAAGCTTTCTTT.

This chain joins TRBV4-1 and TRBJ2-7, with D unresolved. Germline CDR1 reads MGHRA; CDR2 reads YSYEKL. Trimming shortened V by 1 base and J by 4 bases, and 11 bases separated the two germline ends. The CDR3 contains 14 residues. The CDR3 DNA is TGCGCCAGCAGCCAAGCAGGCCTGCCGTACGAGCAGTACTTC. The encoded protein is CASSQAGLPYEQYF.

The rearrangement uses TRBV29-1 and TRBJ2-1; TRBD2 is a possible D gene (7 bases). V was shortened by 2 bases and J by 9 bases, with 11 bases between the two germline ends. The CDR3 has 12 amino acids. CDR1 is SQVTM and CDR2 is ANQGSEA in the germline V gene. CDR3 coding DNA: TGCAGCGTTGAACGGGGGGCCGGTGAGCAGTTCTTC. Its translation is CSVERGAGEQFF.

The CDR3 DNA is TGTGCCAGCTCACCACGCTCAGCAGGGGATACGCAGTATTTT. Translation: CASSPRSAGDTQYF. The rearrangement uses TRBV18 and TRBJ2-3, with D possibly matching TRBD1 (5 bases). In germline, CDR1 is KGHSH, CDR2 LQKENI. CDR3 length: 14 residues. V was clipped by 1 base and J by 6 bases, with 11 bases between them. The full variable domain, with the rest looked up from reference TRBV18 and TRBJ2-3, is NAGVMQNPRHLVRRRGQEARLRCSPMKGHSHVYWYRQLPEEGLKFMVYLQKENIIDESGMPKERFSAEFPKEGPSILRIQQVVRGDSAAYFCASSPRSAGDTQYFGPGTRLTVL.

The CDR3 coding sequence is TGTGCCTGGAGTCTCGGACACATTCGGAACACCATATATTTT. Amino acids: CAWSLGHIRNTIYF. J is TRBJ1-3 and V is TRBV30; the D gene is possibly TRBD1 (5 bases). The CDR3 contains 14 residues. Per germline, CDR1 GTSNPN and CDR2 SVGIG (reference sequence). Trimming removed 2 bases from V and 7 bases from J, with 15 bases in between.

The chain combines TRBV7-7 with TRBJ2-5; tentatively, D is TRBD1 (6 bases). The germline V and J ends were trimmed by 4 bases and 3 bases, with 15 bases remaining between them. CDR1 and CDR2 from the germline V gene are SSHAT and FNYEAQ (reference sequence). This CDR3 comprises 15 residues. CDR3 in DNA: TGTGCCAGCAGCTCCATAGGAACAGGGAAAGAGACCCAGTACTTC. It codes for CASSSIGTGKETQYF.

This clone was observed once. This rearrangement joins TRBV19 to TRBJ1-2; no clear D gene. Trimming stripped 5 bases from V and 6 bases from J, with 16 bases between. This CDR3 comprises 14 residues. CDR1 is LNHDA, CDR2 SQIVND, per germline (reference sequence). Here the CDR3 DNA reads TGTGCCAGTAGTCCTCCCCCCGGGTTTGATGGCTACACCTTC. This encodes CASSPPPGFDGYTF.

This chain uses TRBV28 with TRBJ1-5, with unresolved D. V was pared by 8 bases and J by 2 bases, with 7 bases between. CDR1 MDHEN and CDR2 SYDVKM come from the germline V gene. The CDR3 runs 12 residues. The CDR3 region is CASVVGNQPQHF. For the CDR3, the DNA is TGTGCCAGCGTAGTAGGCAATCAGCCCCAGCATTTT.

The genes are TRBV28 and TRBJ1-1; D gene uncertain. The germline CDR1 and CDR2 sequences are MDHEN and SYDVKM. This CDR3 is 16 amino acids long. The V and J ends lost 3 bases and 1 base respectively, with 15 bases between them. The CDR3 DNA reads as TGTGCCAGCAGTTTTCTCCGGGGAAGGTCGAACACTGAAGCTTTCTTT. Encoded protein: CASSFLRGRSNTEAFF.

With regard to this clone: At one end the junction does not follow the germline gene, possibly because of a read error. This sample includes further DNA sequences coding for the same CDR3. V and J are TRBV7-2 and TRBJ1-6, with TRBD1 as a possible D gene (6 bases). Germline lookup yields CDR1 SGHTA and CDR2 FQGNSA. This CDR3 spans 15 amino acids. CDR3 sequence (DNA): TGTGCCAGCAGCTTAGACAGGGCTTATAATTCCCCCCTCCACTTT. It encodes CASSLDRAYNSPLHF.

This chain joins TRBV6-5 and TRBJ1-1; 7 nucleotides align to TRBD1. CDR3 length equals 14 residues. In germline, CDR1 is MNHEY, CDR2 SVGAGI. After removal of 7 bases from V and 7 bases from J, the junction contained 12 bases not matched to a gene. CDR3 residues: CASTVTRNRGEAFF. The CDR3 nucleotides read TGTGCCAGCACCGTAACACGAAACAGGGGTGAAGCTTTCTTT.

The chain recombines TRBV21-1 with TRBJ1-1. TRBV21-1 is assigned pseudogene status. The CDR3 totals 14 residues. The CDR3 coding sequence is TGTGCCAGCAGCAACACGGCCGGGGACACTGAAGCTTTCTTT. Encoded protein: CASSNTAGDTEAFF.

This clone was found a few times. The chain recombines TRBV7-3 with TRBJ2-2; D unclear. Trimming stripped 5 bases from V and 3 bases from J, with 10 bases between. CDR3 length: 14 residues. CDR1 and CDR2 (germline): SGHTA, FQGTGA. As DNA, the CDR3 is TGTGCCAGCAGCCCCACTCGGGACACCGGGGAGCTGTTTTTT. Amino acid sequence: CASSPTRDTGELFF.

This chain connects TRBV7-9 to TRBJ1-2; D is uncertain. This CDR3 spans 13 amino acids. V dropped 6 bases and J dropped 4 bases, with 12 bases sitting between them. The germline V gene encodes CDR1 SEHNR and CDR2 FQNEAQ (reference sequence). Here the CDR3 reads CASRGSVSYGYTF. In nucleotides, the CDR3 is TGTGCCAGCAGGGGCAGTGTTAGCTATGGCTACACCTTC.

The chain joins TRBV5-1 to TRBJ1-4, with TRBD1 as a possible D gene (6 bases). V was trimmed by 0 bases and J by 3 bases, leaving 9 bases between them. Germline V lookup: CDR1 SGHRS, CDR2 YFSETQ. CDR3 length: 15 amino acids. The DNA for the CDR3 is TGCGCCAGCAGCTTGGGGGGGACACCTAATGAAAAACTGTTTTTT. It encodes CASSLGGTPNEKLFF.

The chain is built from TRBV30 and TRBJ1-3, with unresolved D. The CDR3 contains 15 residues. V was cut by 4 bases and J by 3 bases, with 16 bases left in between. CDR1 GTSNPN and CDR2 SVGIG come from the germline V gene (reference sequence). The CDR3 bases are TGTGCCTGGACGAGAGGCAGTAGGAATGGAAACACCATATATTTT. It translates to CAWTRGSRNGNTIYF. The entire variable domain, with the rest obtained from reference TRBV30 and TRBJ1-3, is as follows: SQTIHQWPATLVQPVGSPLSLECTVEGTSNPNLYWYRQAAGRGLQLLFYSVGIGQISSEVPQNLSASRPQDRQFILSSKKLLLSDSGFYLCAWTRGSRNGNTIYFGEGSWLTVV.

The rearrangement uses TRBV7-2 and TRBJ2-5; D might be TRBD1 (6 bases). The germline V gene encodes CDR1 SGHTA and CDR2 FQGNSA. V lost 7 bases and J 0 bases, leaving 12 bases between the germline ends. The length of the CDR3 is 14 residues. The CDR3 protein is CASTRTAYQETQYF. CDR3 DNA sequence: TGTGCCAGCACCCGGACAGCGTACCAAGAGACCCAGTACTTC. Drawing the rest from reference TRBV7-2 and TRBJ2-5, the complete variable domain is GAGVSQSPSNKVTEKGKDVELRCDPISGHTALYWYRQSLGQGLEFLIYFQGNSAPDKSGLPSDRFSAERTGGSVSTLTIQRTQQEDSAVYLCASTRTAYQETQYFGPGTRLLVL.

This clone was seen a few times. J is TRBJ2-6 and V is TRBV2, with 12 nucleotides matching TRBD1. V lost 7 bases and J lost 0; bases outside the gene matches: 7. The CDR3 sequence is 18 residues long. Germline assignment: CDR1 SNHLY and CDR2 FYNNEI. In DNA, the CDR3 is TGTGCCAGCAACAAACCGGGACAGGGGGCCTCTGGGGCCAACGTCCTGACTTTC. Protein sequence: CASNKPGQGASGANVLTF.

The chain's CDR3 is CASSYREGRPNTEAFF. The CDR3 coding sequence is TGTGCCAGCAGTTACCGGGAGGGACGACCGAACACTGAAGCTTTCTTT. The V and J genes are TRBV6-5 and TRBJ1-1; perhaps TRBD1 as D (5 bases). Trimming removed 2 bases from V and 1 base from J, with 14 bases in between. The CDR3 runs 16 residues. The germline V gene encodes CDR1 MNHEY and CDR2 SVGAGI.